This TCR beta chain is drawn from a study of cytomegalovirus exposure and HLA in healthy donors. Primers included in the PCR were 60 Vbeta and 13 Jbeta primers. Some clones are missing from TCRdb's copy, which holds only in-frame ones; the method was immunoSEQ multiplex PCR. The data show 150,000 to 180,000 clones, roughly 74% seen once. In this sample, this clone turned up a few times. The sequence was collected from a man younger than 35 in good health and CMV-seronegative. Sequencing was carried out using PBMCs.

The CDR3 sequence is CASSYPSGGYNEQFF. The CDR3 DNA sequence: TGTGCCAGCAGTTACCCTAGCGGGGGCTACAATGAGCAGTTCTTC. The rearrangement joins TRBV6-6 to TRBJ2-1, with 10 bases that match TRBD2. CDR1 is MNHNY and CDR2 is SVGAGI in the germline V gene (reference sequence). The CDR3 spans 15 residues. V lost 2 bases, J lost 3 bases, and 1 base stayed unmatched.